Shown below are 24 T cell receptor beta chains from a single sample sequenced in a study of blood T cell repertoires in COVID-19. Data came from immunoSEQ multiplex PCR; TCRdb stores just in-frame clones and leaves some out. The repertoire holds about 180,000 clones, with roughly 82% as singletons. The material sequenced was PBMCs or T cells enriched from blood (not recorded which). These receptors were obtained from a woman aged 25 to 39 who had recovered from COVID-19.

The chain is built from TRBV29-1 and TRBJ2-1; 15 bases line up with TRBD2. After removal of 3 bases from V and 9 bases from J, the junction contained 3 bases not matched to a gene. This CDR3 region has 14 residues. CDR1 and CDR2 (germline): SQVTM, ANQGSEA. The CDR3 loop is CSVDGGLAGGEQFF. The DNA for the CDR3 is TGCAGCGTTGACGGGGGACTAGCGGGAGGTGAGCAGTTCTTC.

The V call is TRBV5-4, the J call TRBJ2-1; 12 positions match TRBD1. This CDR3 region has 19 residues. Unmatched junction bases numbered 26, after V lost 4 bases and J lost 15 bases. CDR1 is SGHNT and CDR2 is YYREEE in the germline V gene (reference sequence). In DNA, the CDR3 is TGTGCCAGCAGCACGACCGGGACAGGGGGCATTTTAGGGCGAGCGGGCACGTTCTTC. Its translation: CASSTTGTGGILGRAGTFF.

J is TRBJ2-1 and V is TRBV2; 7 bases align to TRBD1. Per germline, CDR1 SNHLY and CDR2 FYNNEI. The CDR3 is 14 amino acids. Trimming took 6 bases from V and 3 from J; bases not matched to a gene: 5. For the CDR3, the DNA is TGTGCCAGCAGCTACAGGGGCGTCTACAATGAGCAGTTCTTC. This sequence encodes CASSYRGVYNEQFF. Variable domain in full (rest from reference TRBV2 and TRBJ2-1): EPEVTQTPSHQVTQMGQEVILRCVPISNHLYFYWYRQILGQKVEFLVSFYNNEISEKSEIFDDQFSVERPDGSNFTLKIRSTKLEDSAMYFCASSYRGVYNEQFFGPGTRLTVL.

The gene calls are TRBV7-9 and TRBJ1-1, with D unresolved. CDR3 size: 13 residues. The V gene lost 5 bases and the J gene lost 4 bases, with 11 bases spanning the gap. Per the germline V gene, CDR1 is SEHNR and CDR2 is FQNEAQ (reference sequence). The CDR3 sequence is CASSSGRGTEAFF. The CDR3 DNA sequence: TGTGCCAGCAGCAGCGGACGAGGCACTGAAGCTTTCTTT. Combining the CDR3 with reference TRBV7-9 and TRBJ1-1 gives the whole variable domain DTGVSQNPRHKITKRGQNVTFRCDPISEHNRLYWYRQTLGQGPEFLTYFQNEAQLEKSRLLSDRFSAERPKGSFSTLEIQRTEQGDSAMYLCASSSGRGTEAFFGQGTRLTVV.

The chain employs TRBV28 and TRBJ1-4, with D hard to call. CDR3 size: 15 residues. CDR1 and CDR2 (germline): MDHEN, SYDVKM. V was clipped by 3 bases and J by 1 base, with 9 bases between them. CDR3 nucleotide sequence: TGTGCCAGCAGTTTCCTCAGTGTAACTAATGAAAAACTGTTTTTT. This gives the protein CASSFLSVTNEKLFF. The entire variable domain, with the rest obtained from reference TRBV28 and TRBJ1-4, is as follows: DVKVTQSSRYLVKRTGEKVFLECVQDMDHENMFWYRQDPGLGLRLIYFSYDVKMKEKGDIPEGYSVSREKKERFSLILESASTNQTSMYLCASSFLSVTNEKLFFGSGTQLSVL.

V gene TRBV3-1 (or the pseudogene TRBV3-2) combines with J gene TRBJ2-7; D remains ambiguous. Trimming removed 0 bases at V and 3 bases at J, with 12 bases between. The CDR3 loop spans 15 amino acids. Germline CDR1 is LGHDT and CDR2 is YNNKEL (reference sequence). The CDR3: CASSQDLAINYEQYF. The CDR3 nucleotides are TGTGCCAGCAGCCAAGATCTGGCAATCAACTACGAGCAGTACTTC.

The rearrangement joins TRBV4-1 to TRBJ2-6; 9 nucleotides match TRBD2. V was pared by 2 bases and J by 3 bases, with 2 bases of the junction left unmatched. The CDR3 is made up of 16 amino acids. The germline CDR1 and CDR2 sequences are MGHRA and YSYEKL. The CDR3 spells CASSQQTSGGANVLTF. The CDR3 coding sequence is TGCGCCAGCAGCCAACAGACTAGCGGTGGGGCCAACGTCCTGACTTTC.

V is TRBV14 and J is TRBJ2-3; tentatively, D is TRBD2 (6 bases). This CDR3 comprises 15 residues. The germline gives CDR1 SGHDN, CDR2 FVKESK. The ends were cut back, 3 bases at V and 2 bases at J, with 12 bases in the middle. Here the CDR3 DNA reads TGTGCCAGCAGCCAGAATCTACTAGCCACAGATACGCAGTATTTT. Protein: CASSQNLLATDTQYF.

The chain joins TRBV7-9 to TRBJ1-2, with 7 bases lining up with TRBD1. V trimming: 5 bases; J trimming: 2 bases; junction bases outside the gene matches: 11. Per germline, CDR1 SEHNR and CDR2 FQNEAQ (reference sequence). The CDR3 length is 16 residues. CDR3 region: CASSPLDRAINYGYTF. In nucleotides, the CDR3 is TGTGCCAGCAGCCCCCTCGACAGGGCAATCAACTATGGCTACACCTTC.

This clone has only one observation. The chain recombines TRBV19 with TRBJ2-1, with 7 nucleotides matching TRBD1. The CDR3 sequence is 15 residues long. Germline values: CDR1 LNHDA, CDR2 SQIVND (reference sequence). V dropped 3 bases and J dropped 4; count of bases not matched to a gene: 6. CDR3 in DNA: TGTGCCAGTAGTATCAGGGGGAGTGGATACAATGAGCAGTTCTTC. It translates to CASSIRGSGYNEQFF. The complete variable domain, with remaining parts taken from reference TRBV19 and TRBJ2-1, reads DGGITQSPKYLFRKEGQNVTLSCEQNLNHDAMYWYRQDPGQGLRLIYYSQIVNDFQKGDIAEGYSVSREKKESFPLTVTSAQKNPTAFYLCASSIRGSGYNEQFFGPGTRLTVL.

The sample holds a few counts of this clone. The J gene is TRBJ1-1, the V gene TRBV6-5; D unclear. The CDR3 totals 15 residues. V was trimmed by 6 bases and J by 0 bases, leaving 14 bases between them. CDR1 and CDR2 (germline): MNHEY, SVGAGI. The CDR3 region has the DNA TGTGCCAGCAGAAGGTACAAACAGATGAACACTGAAGCTTTCTTT. Translation: CASRRYKQMNTEAFF.

This rearrangement joins TRBV28 to TRBJ1-5, with a tentative D call TRBD1 (5 bases). The V end was cut by 1 base, the J end by 9 bases, with 13 bases between. Germline CDR1 MDHEN, CDR2 SYDVKM. This CDR3 has 14 residues. The CDR3 sequence is CASSLLQGGSPQHF. The CDR3 region has the DNA TGTGCCAGCAGTTTATTGCAGGGTGGGTCGCCCCAGCATTTT.

V usage is TRBV28 and J usage is TRBJ1-5; D not resolved. Germline values: CDR1 MDHEN, CDR2 SYDVKM. Between the trimmed V and J ends, which lost 5 bases and 3 bases, there was a span of 8 bases. CDR3 length: 13 amino acids. The CDR3 DNA is TGTGCCAGCAGTCATGGCCTCAATCAGCCCCAGCATTTT. It specifies CASSHGLNQPQHF.

This sequence joins TRBV11-3 and TRBJ2-1, with D possibly being TRBD2 (6 bases). Trimming removed 4 bases from V and 8 bases from J, with 21 bases in between. The CDR3 is made up of 16 amino acids. Germline V CDR1 and CDR2: SGHNT, YENEEA. CDR3 in amino acids: CASSSRSGTPSDEQFF. Written as DNA, the CDR3 is TGTGCCAGCAGCTCCAGATCCGGGACTCCGTCCGATGAGCAGTTCTTC.

J is TRBJ2-7 and V is TRBV14; 10 positions match TRBD2. The CDR3 length is 14 residues. The germline V gene encodes CDR1 SGHDN and CDR2 FVKESK. V lost 5 bases to trimming and J lost 0 bases; unmatched junction nucleotides: 1. CDR3 nucleotides: TGTGCCAGCAGCGGACTAGCGGACTCCTACGAGCAGTACTTC. This gives the protein CASSGLADSYEQYF. The full variable domain, in which reference TRBV14 and TRBJ2-7 provide the parts outside the CDR3, is EAGVTQFPSHSVIEKGQTVTLRCDPISGHDNLYWYRRVMGKEIKFLLHFVKESKQDESGMPNNRFLAERTGGTYSTLKVQPAELEDSGVYFCASSGLADSYEQYFGPGTRLTVT.

This chain joins TRBV7-8 and TRBJ2-7; TRBD2 aligns across 10 bases. The trim removed 3 bases at V and 6 bases at J, leaving 5 bases unmatched. This CDR3 comprises 14 residues. Looked up from germline, CDR1 is SGHVS and CDR2 is FQNEAQ. CDR3 residues: CASSFLAGAFEQYF. In DNA form, the CDR3 reads TGTGCCAGCAGCTTTCTAGCGGGAGCTTTCGAGCAGTACTTC.

The chain carries TRBV6-2 or TRBV6-3 and TRBJ2-1, with 7 bases identical to TRBD2. The CDR3 is 13 residues long. The germline V gene has CDR1 MNHEY and CDR2 SVGEGT. The trim removed 6 bases at V and 12 bases at J, leaving 11 bases unmatched. The CDR3, as DNA: TGTGCCAGCAGCGTAGCGGGCCACCAGGGGCAGTTCTTC. Its translation: CASSVAGHQGQFF.

The chain is built from TRBV7-8 and TRBJ2-1; 7 bases agree with TRBD2. The CDR3 has 13 residues. Germline V CDR1 and CDR2: SGHVS, FQNEAQ. The junction had 7 bases not matched to a gene; V was cut back by 5 bases and J by 9 bases. The CDR3 region has the DNA TGTGCCAGCAGCGGGGGGGTCTTCACTGAGCAGTTCTTC. It codes for CASSGGVFTEQFF.

Here the CDR3 reads CASSQLGGVYEQYF. CDR3 DNA: TGCGCCAGCAGCCAACTAGGGGGGGTCTACGAGCAGTACTTC. The J gene is TRBJ2-7, the V gene TRBV4-1, with D tentatively TRBD2 (7 bases). This CDR3 has 14 residues. The V and J ends lost 2 bases and 3 bases respectively, with 11 bases between them. Germline-derived CDR1 and CDR2 are MGHRA and YSYEKL.

The J gene is TRBJ1-3, the V gene TRBV6-5; tentatively, D is TRBD1 (5 bases). The germline V gene encodes CDR1 MNHEY and CDR2 SVGAGI. V lost 8 bases, J lost 8 bases, and 16 bases lay in between. This CDR3 spans 13 amino acids. Here the CDR3 reads CASLGRAGDTIYF. The CDR3 DNA reads TGTGCCAGCCTTGGGAGGGCGGGGGACACCATATATTTT.

This clone was seen only once. The chain's CDR3 is CASSSPSGPYNEQFF. The CDR3 nucleotides are TGTGCCAGTAGTAGCCCTAGCGGGCCGTACAATGAGCAGTTCTTC. This chain joins TRBV19 and TRBJ2-1, with 8 bases aligning to TRBD2. V shed 4 bases and J 4 bases; nucleotides not matched to a gene: 6. The V gene's germline CDR1 is LNHDA and CDR2 SQIVND (reference sequence). The CDR3 covers 15 residues.

DNA for the CDR3: TGTGCCACGCGAGGACTAGCGGGACTCGCCGAGCAGTACTTC. Residues: CATRGLAGLAEQYF. The V call is TRBV19, the J call TRBJ2-7; 12 nucleotides align to TRBD2. Germline CDR1 is LNHDA and CDR2 is SQIVND (reference sequence). This CDR3 has 14 residues. The V gene end was trimmed by 10 bases and the J gene end by 6 bases; junction bases not matched to a gene: 10.

This chain joins TRBV3-1 (or the pseudogene TRBV3-2) and TRBJ2-7; TRBD2 aligns across 12 bases. Germline lookup yields CDR1 LGHDT and CDR2 YNNKEL (reference sequence). The CDR3 loop spans 16 amino acids. The ends lost 0 bases at V and 4 bases at J; junction bases unmatched: 4. The CDR3 spells CASSQELTSGSYEQYF. The DNA of the CDR3 is TGTGCCAGCAGCCAAGAGTTGACTAGCGGGAGTTACGAGCAGTACTTC.

The V and J genes are TRBV6-5 and TRBJ1-1, with D maybe TRBD1 (5 bases). The CDR3 spans 16 residues. V was shortened by 2 bases and J by 0 bases, with 13 bases between the two germline ends. Germline CDR1 and CDR2: MNHEY and SVGAGI. As DNA, the CDR3 is TGTGCCAGCAGTTACGGGGCAGCTACACTGAACACTGAAGCTTTCTTT. This translates into CASSYGAATLNTEAFF.